This TCR beta chain was sequenced in a study of preoperative IRX-2 immunotherapy in early breast cancer. The assay was immunoSEQ multiplex PCR, and TCRdb's table has in-frame clones only and misses some. The data show about 5,300 clones, roughly two thirds seen once. The treatment denotes: preoperative locoregional IRX-2 cytokine immunotherapy. Preoperative locoregional IRX-2 cytokine immunotherapy was tested in the phase Ib source study. The CDR3 consists of 15 residues. The ends were cut back, 4 bases at V and 4 bases at J, with 16 bases in the middle. Germline V CDR1 and CDR2: MDHEN, SYDVKM. This TCR came from a human donor with breast cancer. The starting material was tumor tissue, obtained before IRX-2 immunotherapy. J is TRBJ1-2 and V is TRBV28, with TRBD1 as a possible D gene (5 bases). CDR3 sequence (DNA): TGTGCCAGCAGTTCCCCAGGGTTTTCGGGCTATGGCTACACCTTC. Translation gives CASSSPGFSGYGYTF.